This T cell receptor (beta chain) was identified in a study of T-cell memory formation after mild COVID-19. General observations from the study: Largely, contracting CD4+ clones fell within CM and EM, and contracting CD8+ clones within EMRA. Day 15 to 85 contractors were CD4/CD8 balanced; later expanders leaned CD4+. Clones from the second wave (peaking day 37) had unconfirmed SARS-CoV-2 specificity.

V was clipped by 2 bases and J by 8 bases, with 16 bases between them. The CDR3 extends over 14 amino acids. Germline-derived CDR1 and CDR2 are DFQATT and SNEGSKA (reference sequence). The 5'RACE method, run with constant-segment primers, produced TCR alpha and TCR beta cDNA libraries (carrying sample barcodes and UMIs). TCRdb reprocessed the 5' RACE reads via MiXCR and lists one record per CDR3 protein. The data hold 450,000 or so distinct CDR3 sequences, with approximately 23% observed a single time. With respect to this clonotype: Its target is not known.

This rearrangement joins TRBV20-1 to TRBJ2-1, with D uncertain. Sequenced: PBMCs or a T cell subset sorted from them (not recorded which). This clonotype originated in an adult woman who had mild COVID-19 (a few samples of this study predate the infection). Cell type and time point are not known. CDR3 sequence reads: CSARMSAFGHEQFF. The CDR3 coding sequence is TGCAGTGCTAGAATGAGCGCCTTCGGACATGAGCAGTTCTTC.